These T cell receptor beta chains were read from a single sample in a study of identifying expanded T cells in peripheral blood. Sequenced by immunoSEQ multiplex PCR; TCRdb stores in-frame clones only, minus some. The repertoire holds some 72,000 clones, roughly 90% seen once, with 2.5% to 3.5% in the top ten. The source material was blood. The receptors stem from a person aged 18-70 years in good health. The conserved cysteine and the conserved F or W are not part of the CDR3 here. Where a row states a size, it is once, few, many or the class of an expanded clone; other rows omit it.

v_gene	j_gene	abundance	CDR3aa
TRBV28	TRBJ1-6	NA	ASSKVWTGDSPLH
TRBV6-1	TRBJ1-2	NA	ASRGLRGIPYGYT
TRBV29-1	TRBJ1-4	NA	SVAVSGDEKLF
TRBV11-2	TRBJ2-7	NA	ASSLPGGNYEQY
TRBV7-2	TRBJ2-7	NA	ASSLGYGGSYEQY
TRBV4-2	TRBJ2-3	few	ASSQDFSTTDTQY
TRBV7-2	TRBJ1-1	NA	ASNRKGGANTEAF
TRBV2	TRBJ1-5	NA	ASSGEGTSNQPQH
TRBV19	TRBJ2-2	once	ASSLQGALAGELF
TRBV5-4	TRBJ1-6	NA	ASSLAGQNSPLH
TRBV7-2	TRBJ2-4	NA	ASSIRTEQNIQY
TRBV23-1	TRBJ2-6	NA	ATQRAVSGANVLT
TRBV2	TRBJ2-7	NA	ASSDGGTVTHEQY
TRBV14	TRBJ2-6	NA	ASSLVAGGANVLT
TRBV6-5	TRBJ1-1	NA	ASSYSATNTEAF
TRBV5-4	TRBJ1-2	NA	ASSPGTGGIYGYT
TRBV10-3	TRBJ2-5	NA	AISHTGGKPFEETQY
TRBV14	TRBJ2-5	NA	ASSQEGSEDQY
TRBV11-2	TRBJ2-5	once	ASSLVGLAGQETQY
TRBV6-4	TRBJ1-1	NA	ASSEIEAF
TRBV7-2	TRBJ2-5	few	ASSTQKWTSYETQY
TRBV25-1	TRBJ2-3	NA	ASSEGLAGGADTQY
TRBV5-4	TRBJ1-1	NA	ASSLGGTNTEAF